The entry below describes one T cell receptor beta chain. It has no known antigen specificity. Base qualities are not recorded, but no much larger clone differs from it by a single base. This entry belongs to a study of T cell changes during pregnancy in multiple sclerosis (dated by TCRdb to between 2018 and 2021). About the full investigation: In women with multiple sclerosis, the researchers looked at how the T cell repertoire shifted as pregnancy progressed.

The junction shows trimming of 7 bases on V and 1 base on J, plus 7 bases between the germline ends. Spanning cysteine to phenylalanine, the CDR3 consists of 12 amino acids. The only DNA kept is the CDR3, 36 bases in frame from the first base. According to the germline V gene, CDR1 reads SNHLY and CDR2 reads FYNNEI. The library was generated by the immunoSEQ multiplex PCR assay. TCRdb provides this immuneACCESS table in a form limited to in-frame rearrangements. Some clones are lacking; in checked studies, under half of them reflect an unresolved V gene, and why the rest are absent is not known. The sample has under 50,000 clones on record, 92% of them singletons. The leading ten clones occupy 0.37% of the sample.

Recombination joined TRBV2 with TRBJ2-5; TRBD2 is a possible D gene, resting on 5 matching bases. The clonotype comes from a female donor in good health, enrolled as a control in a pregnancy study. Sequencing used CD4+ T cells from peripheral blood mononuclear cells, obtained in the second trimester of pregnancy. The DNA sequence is TGTGCCAGCAAGAGGGCCCAAGAGACCCAGTACTTC. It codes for CASKRAQETQYF.